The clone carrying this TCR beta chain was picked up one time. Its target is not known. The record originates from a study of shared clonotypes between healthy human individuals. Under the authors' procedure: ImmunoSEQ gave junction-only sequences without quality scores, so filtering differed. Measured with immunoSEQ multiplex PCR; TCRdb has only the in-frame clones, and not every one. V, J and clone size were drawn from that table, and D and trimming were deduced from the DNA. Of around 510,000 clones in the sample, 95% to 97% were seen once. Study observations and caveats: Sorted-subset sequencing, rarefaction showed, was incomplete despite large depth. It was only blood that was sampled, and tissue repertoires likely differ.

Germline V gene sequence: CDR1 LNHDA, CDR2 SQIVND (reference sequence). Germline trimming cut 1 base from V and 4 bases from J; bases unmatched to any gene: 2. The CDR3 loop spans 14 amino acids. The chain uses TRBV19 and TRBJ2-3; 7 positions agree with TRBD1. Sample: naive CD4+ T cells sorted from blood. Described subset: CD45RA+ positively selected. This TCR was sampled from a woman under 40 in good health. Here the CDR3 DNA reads TGTGCCAGTAGTATAGTTCAGGGGGCAGATACGCAGTATTTT. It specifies CASSIVQGADTQYF.